The entry that follows covers one T cell receptor (beta chain) sequence. Looked up from germline, CDR1 is SGHRS and CDR2 is YFSETQ. CDR3 length equals 15 residues. J was trimmed by 3 bases and V by 4 bases; bases with no gene match: 3. Sequencing was performed with immunoSEQ multiplex PCR; in TCRdb, only in-frame clones are kept and a portion is missing. The profile shows more than 250,000 clones, just over 85% of them singletons. The sample originates from a study of cytomegalovirus exposure and HLA in healthy donors. Sample: PBMCs. The genes are TRBV5-1 and TRBJ2-1, with TRBD2 matching over 11 bases. This sequence was found in a woman between 18 and 29 years old in good health and CMV-seronegative. CDR3 coding DNA: TGCGCCAGCAGCAAGGGACTAGCGGACTACAATGAGCAGTTCTTC. The encoded protein is CASSKGLADYNEQFF.